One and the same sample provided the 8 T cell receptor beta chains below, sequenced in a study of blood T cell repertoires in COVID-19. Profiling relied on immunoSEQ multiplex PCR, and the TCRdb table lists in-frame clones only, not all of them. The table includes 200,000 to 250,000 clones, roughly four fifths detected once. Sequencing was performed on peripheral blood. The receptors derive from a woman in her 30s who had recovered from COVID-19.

The CDR3 is CASSPRTGGGEKLFF. CDR3 coding DNA: TGTGCCAGCAGTCCCCGGACAGGGGGGGGAGAAAAACTGTTTTTT. The chain joins TRBV28 to TRBJ1-4; 10 nucleotides match TRBD1. CDR3 size: 15 residues. CDR1 and CDR2 (germline): MDHEN, SYDVKM. Trimming cost V 5 bases and J 8 bases; bases outside gene matches: 8.

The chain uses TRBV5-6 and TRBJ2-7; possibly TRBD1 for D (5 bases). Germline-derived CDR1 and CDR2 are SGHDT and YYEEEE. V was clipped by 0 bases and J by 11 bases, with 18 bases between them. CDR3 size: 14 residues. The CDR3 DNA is TGTGCCAGCAGCTTGGACAGGTTCCGAAGTGGGGAGTACTTC. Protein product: CASSLDRFRSGEYF.

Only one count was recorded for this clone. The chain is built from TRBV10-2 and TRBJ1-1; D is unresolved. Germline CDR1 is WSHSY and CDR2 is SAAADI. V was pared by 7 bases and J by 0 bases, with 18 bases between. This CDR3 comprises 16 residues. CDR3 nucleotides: TGCGCCAGCAATAAAGGGAGAACGAACATGAACACTGAAGCTTTCTTT. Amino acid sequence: CASNKGRTNMNTEAFF.

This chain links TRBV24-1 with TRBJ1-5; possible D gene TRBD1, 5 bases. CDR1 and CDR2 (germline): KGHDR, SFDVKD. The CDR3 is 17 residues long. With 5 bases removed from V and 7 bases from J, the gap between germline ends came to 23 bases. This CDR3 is CATSARPSDGGEQPQHF. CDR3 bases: TGTGCCACCAGTGCCCGACCATCGGACGGGGGGGAACAGCCCCAGCATTTT.

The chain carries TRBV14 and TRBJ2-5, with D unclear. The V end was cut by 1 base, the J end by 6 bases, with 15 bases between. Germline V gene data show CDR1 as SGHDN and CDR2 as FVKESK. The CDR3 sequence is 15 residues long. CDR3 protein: CASSQVRAASKTQYF. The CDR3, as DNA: TGTGCCAGCAGCCAAGTCAGAGCAGCGTCAAAGACCCAGTACTTC.

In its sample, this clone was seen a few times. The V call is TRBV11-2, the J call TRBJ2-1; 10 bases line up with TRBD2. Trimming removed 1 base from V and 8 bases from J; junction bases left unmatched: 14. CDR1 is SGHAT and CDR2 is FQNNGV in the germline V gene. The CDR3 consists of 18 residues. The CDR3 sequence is CASSLVKGPSGSFYEQFF. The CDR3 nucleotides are TGTGCCAGCAGCTTAGTTAAGGGTCCTAGCGGGAGTTTCTATGAGCAGTTCTTC.

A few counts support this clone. Here the CDR3 reads CATSSRGGNEQFF. The CDR3 DNA reads as TGTGCCACCAGCAGCAGGGGAGGGAATGAGCAGTTCTTC. The chain employs TRBV15 and TRBJ2-1; TRBD2 is a possible D gene (7 bases). Per the germline V gene, CDR1 is LNHNV and CDR2 is YYDKDF (reference sequence). There are 13 residues in the CDR3. The V end was cut by 3 bases, the J end by 7 bases, with 10 bases between.

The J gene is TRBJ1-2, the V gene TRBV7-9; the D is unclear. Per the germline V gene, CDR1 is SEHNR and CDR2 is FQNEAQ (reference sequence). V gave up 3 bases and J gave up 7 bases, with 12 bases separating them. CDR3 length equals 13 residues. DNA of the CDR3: TGTGCCAGCAGCTTTTACCGGGAATCTGGCTACACCTTC. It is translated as CASSFYRESGYTF.